The sequence of this TCR beta chain was determined in a study of vaccination and CD4 T cells after COVID-19. For the study at large: Comprising six males and four females, the convalescent participants counted two Hispanic individuals among them.

Germline CDR1 reads SGHAT; CDR2 reads FQNNGV. CDR3 length: 16 amino acids. V was trimmed by 1 base and J by 5 bases, leaving 17 bases between them. Treatment reported: roughly 10-day PBMC culture with coronavirus spike peptide pools or control peptides (ViraFEST assay). With the Oncomine TCR Beta short-read assay, DNA from cultured CD4+ T cells was sequenced. One entry per CDR3 protein results from TCRdb running MiXCR on the PCR reads. This sample carries 9,000 to 15,000 distinct CDR3 sequences, 35% to 50% of them seen once, and the ten largest clones take approximately 20%. This clonotype has more than one count but fewer than ten. Its cognate antigen is unknown.

Material for sequencing was cultured CD4+ T cells from blood. The J gene is TRBJ2-5, the V gene TRBV11-2, with D possibly TRBD2 on 6 matching bases. The sequence was collected from a human donor with COVID-19. This chain's CDR3 is CASSLGSRGLGETQYF. The CDR3 nucleotides read TGTGCCAGCAGCTTAGGGTCGCGGGGCCTAGGGGAGACCCAGTACTTC.